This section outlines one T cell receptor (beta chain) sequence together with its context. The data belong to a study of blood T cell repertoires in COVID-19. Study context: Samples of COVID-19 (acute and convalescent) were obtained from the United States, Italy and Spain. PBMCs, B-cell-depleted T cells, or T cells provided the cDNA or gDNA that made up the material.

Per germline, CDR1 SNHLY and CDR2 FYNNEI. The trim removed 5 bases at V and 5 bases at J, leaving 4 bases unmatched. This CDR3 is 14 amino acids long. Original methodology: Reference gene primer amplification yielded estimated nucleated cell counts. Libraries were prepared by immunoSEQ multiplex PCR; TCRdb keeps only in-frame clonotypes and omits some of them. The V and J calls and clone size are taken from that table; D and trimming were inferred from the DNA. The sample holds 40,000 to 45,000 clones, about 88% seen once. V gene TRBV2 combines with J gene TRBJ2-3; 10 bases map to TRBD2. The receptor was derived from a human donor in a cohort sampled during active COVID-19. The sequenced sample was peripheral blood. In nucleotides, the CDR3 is TGTGCCAGCAGTTTTAGCGGGGGGAGAGATACGCAGTATTTT. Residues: CASSFSGGRDTQYF.